Below are 3 T cell receptor beta chains sequenced from a single sample in a study of T cell clusters in autoimmune cytopenias. Tens of thousands of genome equivalents of blood DNA were amplified for TRB. Multiplex touch-down PCR amplified TRB using TRB-A and TRB-B pools in one tube. Following a re-call of the multiplex PCR reads, TCRdb has one entry per CDR3 protein and lacks DNA. The table gives about 1,800 distinct CDR3 sequences; the top ten clones make up about 20% of it. The sample was also reused in another study, on T cell repertoires in aging, cancer and after chemotherapy.

The sample was peripheral blood. The origin of the receptors is a human donor with chronic lymphocytic leukemia.

This clonotype shows up as large by frequency. The CDR3 loop reads CASKDVQGSHEQFF. The J gene is TRBJ2-1, the V gene TRBV19; TCRdb calls TRBD1, which cannot be checked without DNA. Germline V CDR1 and CDR2: LNHDA, SQIVND (reference sequence). The CDR3 extends over 14 amino acids.

Considering frequency, this clonotype is medium-sized. The V gene is TRBV5-5, the J gene TRBJ2-6; TCRdb picks TRBD1, but there is no DNA to check that call. CDR1 and CDR2 (germline): SGHKS, YYEKEE (reference sequence). This CDR3 is built from 18 residues. The CDR3 region is CASSLETGVRTGANVLTF.

This clonotype is called medium-sized based on its frequency. The rearrangement uses TRBV4-3 and TRBJ2-2; absent DNA, TCRdb's TRBD2 call cannot be checked. The CDR3 runs to 18 residues. CDR1 LGHNA and CDR2 YSLEER come from the germline V gene. CDR3 loop: CASSQDFQAGDQPGELFF.